These 22 T cell receptor beta chains came from one sample sequenced in a study of T-cell reconstitution after alpha-beta-depleted transplantation in children. The TCRbeta library was prepared with unique molecular identifiers. TCRdb redid the calling of the PCR reads with MiXCR, one entry per CDR3 protein. The sample has 550,000 to 600,000 distinct CDR3 sequences; around 23% are singletons. This sample comprised PBMCs, mostly from graft donor cells, obtained 360 days after TCRalphabeta/CD19-depleted stem cell transplant. The receptors shown here come from a boy under three years old who had a stem cell transplant for acute myeloid leukemia, so the T cells may come from the graft donor.

This clonotype was detected only a few times. V is TRBV6-1 and J is TRBJ2-1; 13 nucleotides align to TRBD2. The length of the CDR3 is 15 residues. V shed 7 bases and J 10 bases; nucleotides not matched to a gene: 10. CDR1 and CDR2 (germline): MNHNS, SASEGT. As DNA, the CDR3 is TGTGCCAGCACCCGACTAGCGGGGGGTGGTATGGAGCAGTTCTTC. The encoded protein is CASTRLAGGGMEQFF.

The CDR3 nucleotides read TGTGCCAGCACCCAAAACGGGGACCGCGACACAGATACGCAGTATTTT. This encodes CASTQNGDRDTDTQYF. The chain uses TRBV6-1 and TRBJ2-3, with D perhaps being TRBD1 or TRBD2 (5 bases each). This CDR3 contains 16 residues. Germline V CDR1 and CDR2: MNHNS, SASEGT. Trimming left V 7 bases short and J 2 bases short, with 19 bases between.

This clonotype showed up many times. J is TRBJ2-5 and V is TRBV15, with D uncertain. V lost 0 bases and J lost 2, with 10 bases in between. CDR1 LNHNV and CDR2 YYDKDF come from the germline V gene (reference sequence). The CDR3 is made up of 15 amino acids. CDR3: CATSRDAAVQETQYF. DNA for the CDR3: TGTGCCACCAGCAGAGATGCGGCAGTACAAGAGACCCAGTACTTC.

V and J are TRBV12-3 or TRBV12-4 and TRBJ2-3; possibly TRBD2 for D (6 bases). Trimming cost V 3 bases and J 4 bases, with 11 bases left between them. The CDR3 totals 14 residues. Here the CDR3 reads CASSFRGVADTQYF. CDR3 bases: TGTGCCAGCAGTTTTCGCGGGGTCGCAGATACGCAGTATTTT.

This clonotype was detected only a few times. V gene TRBV5-1 combines with J gene TRBJ2-5; tentative D call: TRBD2 (6 bases). The CDR3 has 16 amino acids. Germline CDR1 SGHRS, CDR2 YFSETQ. Trimming removed 3 bases at V and 2 bases at J, with 17 bases between. Here the CDR3 reads CASSSNGGWFQETQYF. In DNA form, the CDR3 reads TGCGCCAGCAGCTCCAACGGAGGGTGGTTTCAAGAGACCCAGTACTTC.

This clonotype has at least ten counts. The genes are TRBV7-8 and TRBJ2-1; 8 bases map to TRBD2. There are 15 residues in the CDR3. Trimming removed 2 bases from V and 5 bases from J; junction bases left unmatched: 5. The germline V gene has CDR1 SGHVS and CDR2 FQNEAQ. CDR3: CASSLSGGGNNEQFF. Written as DNA, the CDR3 is TGTGCCAGCAGCTTAAGCGGGGGCGGTAACAATGAGCAGTTCTTC.

V gene TRBV10-3 combines with J gene TRBJ1-5; D remains ambiguous. In germline, CDR1 is ENHRY, CDR2 SYGVKD. CDR3 size: 16 residues. Between the trimmed V and J ends, which lost 6 bases and 3 bases, there was a span of 18 bases. The DNA of the CDR3 is TGTGCCATCAGGAGGTTGGACTACTTATTCAATCAGCCCCAGCATTTT. Translating gives CAIRRLDYLFNQPQHF.

There are many counts of this clonotype. V usage is TRBV5-5 and J usage is TRBJ2-2; 10 nucleotides match TRBD1. V shed 0 bases, J shed 5 bases, and the junction held 4 bases outside the gene matches. This CDR3 comprises 16 residues. From germline, CDR1 is SGHKS and CDR2 YYEKEE (reference sequence). The CDR3 sequence is CASSLGGQGKTGELFF. CDR3 DNA sequence: TGTGCCAGCAGCTTGGGGGGACAGGGGAAAACCGGGGAGCTGTTTTTT.

V and J are TRBV25-1 and TRBJ1-3; 7 bases align to TRBD1. This CDR3 comprises 18 residues. The V and J ends lost 6 bases and 0 bases, in that order; junction bases with no gene match: 14. Germline values: CDR1 MGHDK, CDR2 SYGVNS. As DNA, the CDR3 is TGTGCCAGCAGGGGGACAGCCCGAGATTCCGCCTCTGGAAACACCATATATTTT. This sequence encodes CASRGTARDSASGNTIYF.

This clonotype was recorded many times. The chain recombines TRBV13 with TRBJ2-1; no definite D call. V gave up 5 bases and J gave up 10 bases, with 9 bases separating them. Germline CDR1 PRHDT, CDR2 FYEKMQ (reference sequence). There are 11 residues in the CDR3. CDR3 residues: CASSRAREQFF. The CDR3 DNA is TGTGCCAGCAGCCGGGCCAGGGAGCAGTTCTTC.

This clonotype has only a few counts. The chain's CDR3 is CSASRAENYEQYV. For the CDR3, the DNA is TGCAGTGCTAGTCGAGCGGAAAACTACGAGCAGTACGTC. This chain links TRBV20-1 with TRBJ2-7; perhaps TRBD2 as D (5 bases). The CDR3 consists of 13 residues. The V end was cut by 3 bases, the J end by 3 bases, with 12 bases between. In germline, CDR1 is DFQATT, CDR2 SNEGSKA (reference sequence).

The V gene is TRBV20-1, the J gene TRBJ2-7; D could derive from TRBD1 or TRBD2 (5 bases each). Germline CDR1 reads DFQATT; CDR2 reads SNEGSKA (reference sequence). The CDR3 is 13 residues long. Deletions cut 5 bases from V and 6 bases from J, with 17 bases between. The CDR3 is CSAGDLGVAEQYF. In DNA form, the CDR3 reads TGCAGTGCTGGGGACCTGGGCGTAGCCGAGCAGTACTTC.

This clonotype was observed many times. The chain links TRBV29-1 to TRBJ1-2; 10 bases agree with TRBD1. The CDR3 contains 15 residues. Germline CDR1 reads SQVTM; CDR2 reads ANQGSEA. The V and J ends lost 0 bases and 7 bases, in that order; junction bases with no gene match: 8. The CDR3 sequence is CSVEDRDRGLGGYTF. DNA of the CDR3: TGCAGCGTTGAAGATCGAGACAGGGGGCTCGGTGGCTACACCTTC.

V usage is TRBV5-6 and J usage is TRBJ2-3, with 8 bases that match TRBD2. The J segment lost 0 bases and the V segment lost 4 bases, leaving 4 bases of the junction unmatched. The germline CDR1 and CDR2 sequences are SGHDT and YYEEEE. This CDR3 has 15 residues. CDR3 nucleotides: TGTGCCAGCAGCGTAGCTAGCGGGAGCACAGATACGCAGTATTTT. It encodes CASSVASGSTDTQYF.

At least ten counts were recorded for this clonotype. The genes are TRBV5-4 and TRBJ2-1, with TRBD1 as a possible D gene (7 bases). The germline V gene encodes CDR1 SGHNT and CDR2 YYREEE (reference sequence). The CDR3 is made up of 13 amino acids. Trimming removed 4 bases at V and 6 bases at J, with 11 bases between. CDR3 coding DNA: TGTGCCAGCAGCCGCGGGACAGCCAATGAGCAGTTCTTC. Its protein is CASSRGTANEQFF. Variable domain in full (rest from reference TRBV5-4 and TRBJ2-1): ETGVTQSPTHLIKTRGQQVTLRCSSQSGHNTVSWYQQALGQGPQFIFQYYREEENGRGNFPPRFSGLQFPNYSSELNVNALELDDSALYLCASSRGTANEQFFGPGTRLTVL.

This clonotype turned up a few times. The chain joins TRBV20-1 to TRBJ1-2, with 9 nucleotides matching TRBD1. The ends lost 3 bases at V and 5 bases at J; junction bases unmatched: 7. This CDR3 spans 14 amino acids. Germline CDR1 is DFQATT and CDR2 is SNEGSKA (reference sequence). The CDR3 protein is CSARIQGAQYGYTF. Here the CDR3 DNA reads TGCAGTGCTAGGATACAGGGGGCTCAATATGGCTACACCTTC.

This clonotype was seen many times. This chain links TRBV10-3 with TRBJ2-3; the match to TRBD2 covers 8 bases. The CDR3 loop spans 14 amino acids. The V gene's germline CDR1 is ENHRY and CDR2 SYGVKD. Trimming took 6 bases from V and 4 from J; bases not matched to a gene: 6. The chain's CDR3 is CAISGLAPADTQYF. CDR3 DNA sequence: TGTGCCATCAGCGGACTAGCTCCCGCAGATACGCAGTATTTT.

The table lists this clonotype with many counts. The chain joins TRBV29-1 to TRBJ2-5, with D unresolved. Between the trimmed V and J ends, which lost 3 bases and 0 bases, there was a span of 11 bases. The CDR3 length is 14 residues. Germline loops: CDR1 SQVTM, CDR2 ANQGSEA. CDR3 region: CSVEPRGHQETQYF. The CDR3 DNA reads as TGCAGCGTTGAGCCCCGAGGCCACCAAGAGACCCAGTACTTC.

The chain is built from TRBV15 and TRBJ1-1; no reliable D call. The CDR3 contains 15 residues. Trimming took off 3 bases at V and 4 bases at J, with 15 bases between the two ends. The germline V gene has CDR1 LNHNV and CDR2 YYDKDF (reference sequence). CDR3 nucleotide sequence: TGTGCCACCAGCAGGGGAACCATCCGGGTCACTGAAGCTTTCTTT. Translating it yields CATSRGTIRVTEAFF.

This clonotype was counted ten times or more. This chain joins TRBV20-1 and TRBJ1-2; D perhaps matches TRBD1 (5 bases). Trimming cost V 1 base and J 2 bases, with 8 bases left between them. Germline CDR1 is DFQATT and CDR2 is SNEGSKA (reference sequence). CDR3 length: 13 amino acids. CDR3 bases: TGCAGTGCTAGAGGACAGTTGAACTATGGCTACACCTTC. It translates to CSARGQLNYGYTF.

Turning to this clonotype: This CDR3 is missing its conserved last phenylalanine or tryptophan, likely due to a read error. The rearrangement links TRBV20-1 to TRBJ2-5; 11 positions match TRBD2. Germline CDR1 is DFQATT and CDR2 is SNEGSKA (reference sequence). The CDR3 runs 16 residues. The J segment lost 2 bases and the V segment lost 5 bases, leaving 10 bases of the junction unmatched. CDR3 DNA sequence: TGCAGTGCTCTCCCATTTACTAGCGGGGGACAAGAGACCCAGTACTAC. Its translation is CSALPFTSGGQETQYY.

There are many counts of this clonotype. The chain has TRBV28 and TRBJ2-3, with 13 positions matching TRBD2. Germline V lookup: CDR1 MDHEN, CDR2 SYDVKM. The CDR3 length is 16 residues. The ends lost 6 bases at V and 5 bases at J; junction bases unmatched: 8. The CDR3 is CASSQGTSGDIDTQYF. In DNA form, the CDR3 reads TGTGCCAGCAGCCAAGGGACTAGCGGGGACATAGATACGCAGTATTTT.